These 21 T cell receptor beta chains share one sample of origin, sequenced in a study of early T cells in non-severe SARS-CoV-2 infection. TCRdb ran MiXCR on the 5' RACE reads and lists one entry per CDR3 protein. The table has fewer than 35,000 distinct CDR3 sequences, 5% to 6% seen once. Sequenced sample: whole blood. The receptors originated from an adult who was a healthcare worker with PCR-confirmed SARS-CoV-2 infection or an uninfected control (not recorded which).

This clonotype was found a few times. V and J are TRBV18 and TRBJ2-3; 7 nucleotides line up with TRBD2. V was pared by 0 bases and J by 10 bases, with 7 bases of the junction left unmatched. Germline loops: CDR1 KGHSH, CDR2 LQKENI. The CDR3 runs 14 residues. CDR3 DNA sequence: TGTGCCAGCTCACCACCGCTCATCGGGAGGTCGCAGTATTTT. Amino acids: CASSPPLIGRSQYF.

Many counts were recorded for this clonotype. The CDR3 sequence is CASSQNLPRGVEAFF. For the CDR3, the DNA is TGTGCCAGCAGCCAAAACTTGCCGCGGGGGGTAGAAGCTTTCTTT. The chain has TRBV3-1 and TRBJ1-1; possible D gene TRBD1, 5 bases. V was pared by 2 bases and J by 8 bases, with 18 bases between. Germline V gene data show CDR1 as LGHDT and CDR2 as YNNKEL (reference sequence). The CDR3 contains 15 residues.

In this sample, this clonotype is medium-sized. This rearrangement joins TRBV28 to TRBJ2-4; D possibly corresponds to TRBD2 (6 bases). Germline V gene lookup returns CDR1 MDHEN and CDR2 SYDVKM. V was shortened by 6 bases and J by 9 bases, with 21 bases between the two germline ends. This CDR3 contains 15 residues. The CDR3 here is CASRPPPGTQGIQYF. CDR3 sequence (DNA): TGTGCCAGCAGACCCCCCCCGGGGACTCAAGGCATTCAGTACTTC.

The CDR3 is CASSPFSREKLFF. CDR3 DNA: TGCGCCAGCAGCCCCTTCTCCCGTGAAAAACTGTTTTTT. V and J are TRBV4-1 and TRBJ1-4; no definite D call. This CDR3 spans 13 amino acids. CDR1 is MGHRA, CDR2 YSYEKL, per germline. The V and J ends lost 4 bases and 7 bases respectively, with 10 bases between them.

This clonotype came up many times. V usage is TRBV11-2 and J usage is TRBJ2-7; tentative D call: TRBD2 (6 bases). This CDR3 has 15 residues. V was pared by 5 bases and J by 3 bases, with 17 bases between. In germline, CDR1 is SGHAT, CDR2 FQNNGV. CDR3 in amino acids: CASSPRRLVFYEQYF. In nucleotides, the CDR3 is TGTGCCAGCAGCCCTCGTCGACTAGTCTTCTACGAGCAGTACTTC.

A few counts support this clonotype. The V call is TRBV28, the J call TRBJ2-2; a possible D gene is TRBD2 (5 bases). This CDR3 region has 11 residues. V lost 8 bases, J lost 6 bases, and 7 bases lay in between. Germline CDR1 is MDHEN and CDR2 is SYDVKM. CDR3 sequence: CASRRSGELFF. As DNA, the CDR3 is TGTGCCAGCCGGAGGTCCGGGGAGCTGTTTTTT.

This clonotype came up many times. V and J are TRBV5-1 and TRBJ2-1; D unresolved. Trimming took 2 bases from V and 14 from J, leaving 11 bases between them. Germline V lookup: CDR1 SGHRS, CDR2 YFSETQ. This CDR3 spans 11 amino acids. CDR3 protein: CASSLEQTEFF. CDR3 nucleotides: TGCGCCAGCAGCTTAGAACAGACGGAGTTCTTC.

In its sample, this clonotype was seen many times. V usage is TRBV10-3 and J usage is TRBJ2-7; 8 nucleotides agree with TRBD1. Germline CDR1 is ENHRY and CDR2 is SYGVKD. This CDR3 is 14 amino acids long. With 6 bases clipped from V and 1 base from J, the junction kept 5 bases outside the gene matches. CDR3 in amino acids: CAIRTGGGSYEQYF. The CDR3 region has the DNA TGTGCCATCAGAACAGGGGGTGGGTCCTACGAGCAGTACTTC.

A few counts support this clonotype. This chain joins TRBV7-2 and TRBJ1-1, with D possibly being TRBD1 (6 bases). Germline CDR1 reads SGHTA; CDR2 reads FQGNSA. The CDR3 has 15 residues. V lost 1 base, J lost 4 bases, and 13 bases lay in between. The CDR3 coding sequence is TGTGCCAGCAGCTTAGAAACAGGGATAGGCACTGAAGCTTTCTTT. It is translated as CASSLETGIGTEAFF.

In this sample, this clonotype turned up a few times. The chain employs TRBV7-9 and TRBJ1-1, with D possibly being TRBD1 (6 bases). Trimming stripped 5 bases from V and 1 base from J, with 11 bases between. The germline V gene encodes CDR1 SEHNR and CDR2 FQNEAQ (reference sequence). The CDR3 is made up of 14 amino acids. CDR3 DNA sequence: TGTGCCAGCAGCAACCGGGACAAGAACACTGAAGCTTTCTTT. The encoded protein is CASSNRDKNTEAFF.

This clonotype was seen ten or more times. V gene TRBV6-1 combines with J gene TRBJ1-1; the D gene is possibly TRBD1 (5 bases). Germline CDR1 is MNHNS and CDR2 is SASEGT. The CDR3 is 14 amino acids. The germline V and J ends were trimmed by 7 bases and 3 bases, with 15 bases remaining between them. CDR3 loop: CASIARVLDTEAFF. The CDR3 DNA sequence: TGTGCCAGCATTGCCAGGGTGTTGGACACTGAAGCTTTCTTT.

The chain recombines TRBV5-4 with TRBJ2-1, with TRBD2 matching over 7 bases. This CDR3 has 17 residues. The V gene's germline CDR1 is SGHNT and CDR2 YYREEE (reference sequence). V trimming: 3 bases; J trimming: 0 bases; junction bases outside the gene matches: 9. The DNA for the CDR3 is TGTGCCAGCAGCTCGGATAGCGGGTCCAACTCCTACAATGAGCAGTTCTTC. Translating it yields CASSSDSGSNSYNEQFF. The variable domain in full, with the rest retrieved from reference TRBV5-4 and TRBJ2-1, is ETGVTQSPTHLIKTRGQQVTLRCSSQSGHNTVSWYQQALGQGPQFIFQYYREEENGRGNFPPRFSGLQFPNYSSELNVNALELDDSALYLCASSSDSGSNSYNEQFFGPGTRLTVL.

The V call is TRBV20-1, the J call TRBJ1-4; no definite D call. Germline values: CDR1 DFQATT, CDR2 SNEGSKA (reference sequence). With 3 bases removed from V and 5 bases from J, the gap between germline ends came to 13 bases. The CDR3 is 14 residues long. CDR3 DNA: TGCAGTGCTAGTTTAGGTGTCGACAATGAAAAACTGTTTTTT. Translated, it gives CSASLGVDNEKLFF.

This clonotype was counted at least ten times. The chain carries TRBV20-1 and TRBJ1-5, with 7 bases lining up with TRBD1. This CDR3 region has 16 residues. Unmatched junction bases numbered 13, after V lost 5 bases and J lost 3 bases. Germline-derived CDR1 and CDR2 are DFQATT and SNEGSKA (reference sequence). CDR3 protein: CSAGRTGPAINQPQHF. The DNA for the CDR3 is TGCAGTGCTGGACGGACAGGCCCCGCCATCAATCAGCCCCAGCATTTT.

This clonotype was picked up many times. The chain couples TRBV7-8 to TRBJ2-2, with a tentative D call TRBD2 (5 bases). This CDR3 is 15 amino acids long. Trimming took off 2 bases at V and 3 bases at J, with 10 bases between the two ends. The germline V gene encodes CDR1 SGHVS and CDR2 FQNEAQ. CDR3 sequence: CASSLWTYYTGELFF. The CDR3 DNA reads as TGTGCCAGCAGCTTATGGACTTACTACACCGGGGAGCTGTTTTTT.

This sequence joins TRBV27 and TRBJ2-7, with 8 bases that match TRBD1. V trimming: 3 bases; J trimming: 4 bases; junction bases outside the gene matches: 8. This CDR3 spans 15 amino acids. Germline V gene lookup returns CDR1 MNHEY and CDR2 SMNVEV (reference sequence). This chain's CDR3 is CASSLMARGPYEQYF. DNA for the CDR3: TGTGCCAGCAGTTTGATGGCCAGGGGGCCGTACGAGCAGTACTTC.

This clonotype was counted ten times or more. The gene calls are TRBV5-4 and TRBJ2-7; weak D call: TRBD2 (5 bases). Trimming cost V 3 bases and J 7 bases, with 11 bases left between them. From germline, CDR1 is SGHNT and CDR2 YYREEE (reference sequence). The CDR3 is 12 residues long. The CDR3 sequence: CASSSGFGEQYF. The CDR3 DNA follows: TGTGCCAGCAGCTCGGGATTTGGGGAGCAGTACTTC.

This clonotype came up many times. The V call is TRBV20-1, the J call TRBJ2-2; weak D call: TRBD1 (6 bases). Germline CDR1 is DFQATT and CDR2 is SNEGSKA (reference sequence). This CDR3 comprises 18 residues. Trimming removed 6 bases from V and 2 bases from J, with 25 bases in between. The CDR3 reads CSARGLTRPAANTGELFF. The DNA for the CDR3 is TGCAGTGCCAGGGGCCTTACCCGCCCCGCCGCTAACACCGGGGAGCTGTTTTTT.

Ten or more counts support this clonotype. V gene TRBV28 combines with J gene TRBJ1-1; tentative D call: TRBD1 (6 bases). The ends were cut back, 5 bases at V and 8 bases at J, with 21 bases in the middle. Per germline, CDR1 MDHEN and CDR2 SYDVKM. This CDR3 has 15 residues. CDR3 loop: CASSPPRQATREAFF. CDR3 in DNA: TGTGCCAGCAGTCCACCCCGACAGGCTACTCGAGAAGCTTTCTTT.

This clonotype has at least ten counts. The chain is built from TRBV5-1 and TRBJ2-3, with D unresolved. From germline, CDR1 is SGHRS and CDR2 YFSETQ. This CDR3 has 15 amino acids. V was clipped by 0 bases and J by 0 bases, with 8 bases between them. CDR3 DNA: TGCGCCAGCAGCTTGGGCTCGTGGAGCACAGATACGCAGTATTTT. Translated: CASSLGSWSTDTQYF.

The chain combines TRBV3-1 with TRBJ2-3, with 7 nucleotides matching TRBD1. Looked up from germline, CDR1 is LGHDT and CDR2 is YNNKEL (reference sequence). The CDR3 spans 15 residues. Trimming at V came to 1 base and at J to 4 bases, leaving 5 bases not matched to a gene. The CDR3 coding sequence is TGTGCCAGCAGCCAAGGAGGTACAGGGGCAGATACGCAGTATTTT. Residues: CASSQGGTGADTQYF.